The rows below give T cell receptor beta chains drawn from one sample of a study of control samples from healthy donors and cancer patients. This table comes from immunoSEQ multiplex PCR, and its TCRdb copy is limited to in-frame clones, with some not included. The data hold fewer than 200,000 clones, with approximately 94% observed a single time. The sample comprised blood. These receptors came from a man aged 25-45 years in good health. The CDR3 runs from the conserved cysteine through the conserved F or W. Fields, in order: CDR3 DNA, CDR3 protein, D gene, J gene, clone size, V gene. D genes are given only for firm matches. Not every row has a clone size; where given, it reads once, few, many or a size class.

TGTGCCAGTAGTCGACGGACAATGGATACGCAGTATTTT,CASSRRTMDTQYF,.,TRBJ2-3,.,TRBV19
TGTGCCAGTAGTATAGTAGGTGGGACTGAAGCTTTCTTT,CASSIVGGTEAFF,.,TRBJ1-1,.,TRBV19
TGCAGCGTTTCCGGGACAGCCTACGAGCAGTACTTC,CSVSGTAYEQYF,TRBD1,TRBJ2-7,.,TRBV29-1
TGTGCCAGCAGCCCCCAAGACACAGATACGCAGTATTTT,CASSPQDTDTQYF,.,TRBJ2-3,few,TRBV5-5
TGTGCCAGCAGTGGACTGGGACTAGGCCTGAGCACCGGGGAGCTGTTTTTT,CASSGLGLGLSTGELFF,TRBD2,TRBJ2-2,.,TRBV28
TGTGCCATCAGCCAGGGGGCAGTAAGCACTGAAGCTTTCTTT,CAISQGAVSTEAFF,TRBD1,TRBJ1-1,.,TRBV10-3
TGTGCCAGCAGCGCGACAGGGGAATATGGCTACACCTTC,CASSATGEYGYTF,TRBD1,TRBJ1-2,.,TRBV9
TGTGCCAGCAGCTTAGATAGAGGGTTTAACTATGGCTACACCTTC,CASSLDRGFNYGYTF,.,TRBJ1-2,.,TRBV7-2
TGTGCCAGCATTACCTATGGCGGGAGGGCCGGGGAGCTGTTTTTT,CASITYGGRAGELFF,TRBD2,TRBJ2-2,few,TRBV7-9
TGTGCCAGCAGCTTAGGTGGTTTGGAGACCCAGTACTTC,CASSLGGLETQYF,.,TRBJ2-5,.,TRBV7-2
TGTGCCAGCAGCACCTACAGGGACGGCTATGGCTACACCTTC,CASSTYRDGYGYTF,.,TRBJ1-2,.,TRBV28
TGTGCCAGCAGTTATGGACAGGGGGCACAGCCCCAGCATTTT,CASSYGQGAQPQHF,TRBD1,TRBJ1-5,few,TRBV2
TGTGCCAGCACAAGATTTAGGGGAGGTAATCAGCCCCAGCATTTT,CASTRFRGGNQPQHF,.,TRBJ1-5,.,TRBV28
TGCAGTGCCAGTCGGGGGAGGGACACCGGGGAGCTGTTTTTT,CSASRGRDTGELFF,TRBD2,TRBJ2-2,few,TRBV20-1
TGTGCCAGCAGCTTCGGGAGCCGGGAAAAACTGTTTTTT,CASSFGSREKLFF,.,TRBJ1-4,.,TRBV7-6
TGTGCCAGCATCCCAGGGTGGTCCTATAATTCACCCCTCCACTTT,CASIPGWSYNSPLHF,.,TRBJ1-6,.,TRBV28
TGTGCCAGCAGCCAAGTTTTTCGCGGCGACTATGGCTACACCTTC,CASSQVFRGDYGYTF,.,TRBJ1-2,.,TRBV3-1/TRBV3-2
TGTGCCAGCAGTGAAATAGGACAGGGATATGGCTACACCTTC,CASSEIGQGYGYTF,TRBD1,TRBJ1-2,.,TRBV6-1
TGTGCCAGCAGCTTAGCCGGGGGGATTGAGACCCAGTACTTC,CASSLAGGIETQYF,TRBD2,TRBJ2-5,.,TRBV7-9
TGTGCCAGCAGTCCTAATGGCTATGGCTACACCTTC,CASSPNGYGYTF,.,TRBJ1-2,.,TRBV2
TGTGCCAGCAGCTTAGCCTCTAGCGGGGGCGCTGAGACCCAGTACTTC,CASSLASSGGAETQYF,TRBD2,TRBJ2-5,.,TRBV7-9
TGTGCCAGCAGTACCCGGGACCGCTTCGACGAGCAGTACTTC,CASSTRDRFDEQYF,.,TRBJ2-7,.,TRBV6-5
TGTGCATCCCAAGAGGGCGTTTCTGGTGAAGCTTTCTTT,CASQEGVSGEAFF,.,TRBJ1-1,.,TRBV12-3/TRBV12-4
TGTGCCAGCAGCCCCGGGACTAGCCAAGAGACCCAGTACTTC,CASSPGTSQETQYF,TRBD2,TRBJ2-5,.,TRBV5-4
TGTGCCAGCAGCCCAGGGGACTATGGCTACACCTTC,CASSPGDYGYTF,.,TRBJ1-2,.,TRBV28
TGTGCCAGCAGCGCTTGGGACTACGGGGAGCTGTTTTTT,CASSAWDYGELFF,TRBD2,TRBJ2-2,.,TRBV9
TGTGCCAGCAGCGCCTGGCTAGCGGAGAGCACAGATACGCAGTATTTT,CASSAWLAESTDTQYF,TRBD2,TRBJ2-3,.,TRBV9
TGTGCCAGCAGCCAAGAGGTCGGCAGGAGGAACACTGAAGCTTTCTTT,CASSQEVGRRNTEAFF,.,TRBJ1-1,.,TRBV4-2
TGTGCCAGCAGCTTAGTCGGAAGCTCCTACGAGCAGTACTTC,CASSLVGSSYEQYF,.,TRBJ2-7,.,TRBV7-2
TGTGCCAGTAGTATAGATAGGAACACTGAAGCTTTCTTT,CASSIDRNTEAFF,.,TRBJ1-1,.,TRBV19
TGTGCCAGCAGTTACTCAAATAGGGCGGTAGGCACTGAAGCTTTCTTT,CASSYSNRAVGTEAFF,.,TRBJ1-1,few,TRBV6-5
TGTGCCAGTAGTATTGTAGCGGGAGTTTCCGGGGAGCTGTTTTTT,CASSIVAGVSGELFF,TRBD2,TRBJ2-2,.,TRBV19
TGTGCCAGCACCCCCAGATTGGCCGGGGAGCTGTTTTTT,CASTPRLAGELFF,.,TRBJ2-2,.,TRBV6-2/TRBV6-3
TGTGCCAGCTCACGGACACGGTACGGGCATAGCAATCAGCCCCAGCATTTT,CASSRTRYGHSNQPQHF,.,TRBJ1-5,.,TRBV18
TGTGCCAGCAGTGGGGGGGGACCGAATAATTCACCCCTCCACTTT,CASSGGGPNNSPLHF,.,TRBJ1-6,.,TRBV27
TGTGCCAGCTCCGGGGCGTCGGGCACTGAAGCTTTCTTT,CASSGASGTEAFF,.,TRBJ1-1,.,TRBV18
TGTGCCAGCAGTTTAAGGCAGGGGCCGGTCGAGCAGTACTTC,CASSLRQGPVEQYF,.,TRBJ2-7,.,TRBV27
TGCAGCGTTGCCAGGGGATTAGAGACCCAGTACTTC,CSVARGLETQYF,.,TRBJ2-5,.,TRBV29-1
TGTGCCAGCAGTTGGGGACAGGGGGCGGAAGGGGCATGGAACACTGAAGCTTTCTTT,CASSWGQGAEGAWNTEAFF,TRBD1,TRBJ1-1,.,TRBV6-2/TRBV6-3
TGTGCCTGGAGTGAAACTAAAAAAGGAGCTTTCTTT,CAWSETKKGAFF,.,TRBJ1-1,.,TRBV30
TGTGCCAGCAGCTTAAAGGGGCCTAGCGATCAGCCCCAGCATTTT,CASSLKGPSDQPQHF,.,TRBJ1-5,.,TRBV7-9
TGTGCCAGCAGCCTGGGGGGCAGTAGCTCCTACGAGCAGTACTTC,CASSLGGSSSYEQYF,.,TRBJ2-7,.,TRBV4-2
TGTGCCAGCAGCCCCAGACTCGGTAGGGCCGGGGAGCTGTTTTTT,CASSPRLGRAGELFF,.,TRBJ2-2,.,TRBV3-1/TRBV3-2
TGTGCCAGCAGCCAGAACCGGGACAGGGACCGCTACGAGCAGTACTTC,CASSQNRDRDRYEQYF,TRBD1,TRBJ2-7,.,TRBV3-1/TRBV3-2
TGTGCCAGCAGTGAAACAGGACTGAACACTGAAGCTTTCTTT,CASSETGLNTEAFF,.,TRBJ1-1,.,TRBV6-1
TGTGCTACCCAACCCCCGGGACAGACCCTCCAAGAGACCCAGTACTTC,CATQPPGQTLQETQYF,TRBD1,TRBJ2-5,.,TRBV12-5
TGTGCCAGCAGCTTAGGACTAGCGAGGCAGTATTTT,CASSLGLARQYF,TRBD2,TRBJ2-3,few,TRBV7-2
TGTGCCACCAGTGATCCGGGCCTGGGGGAGACCCAGTACTTC,CATSDPGLGETQYF,.,TRBJ2-5,.,TRBV24-1
TGTGCCAGCAGTGATTGGGCAGGGTCGAGGACTGAAGCTTTCTTT,CASSDWAGSRTEAFF,.,TRBJ1-1,.,TRBV6-1
TGTGCCAGCAGTTTACTTTGGCGGGGTCCTAACTATGGCTACACCTTC,CASSLLWRGPNYGYTF,.,TRBJ1-2,.,TRBV28
TGCGCCAGCAGCCCATTAGGGGGACTAGCGGGAGCTAATTACGAGCAGTACTTC,CASSPLGGLAGANYEQYF,TRBD2,TRBJ2-7,.,TRBV4-1
TGTGCCAGCAGCACCCGACAGGGGTCAAATCAGCCCCAGCATTTT,CASSTRQGSNQPQHF,TRBD1,TRBJ1-5,.,TRBV7-2
TGTGCCACCAGTGACAGGGTGCCCGGGGAGCTGTTTTTT,CATSDRVPGELFF,.,TRBJ2-2,.,TRBV24-1